The 27 T cell receptor beta chains presented below share a single source sample, sequenced in a study of cytomegalovirus exposure and HLA in healthy donors. The PCR had 60 Vbeta and 13 Jbeta primers. TCRdb's copy holds only in-frame clones and misses some; the assay was immunoSEQ multiplex PCR. Counted here are 100,000 to 120,000 clones, roughly 76% occurring once; the ten biggest clones make up 6% to 8%. The sequenced sample was PBMCs. These receptors all come from a man younger than 45 in good health and CMV-seropositive.

The gene calls are TRBV18 and TRBJ2-4; 7 nucleotides agree with TRBD1. Germline V gene sequence: CDR1 KGHSH, CDR2 LQKENI. This CDR3 is built from 16 residues. The junction had 9 bases not matched to a gene; V was cut back by 1 base and J by 6 bases. CDR3 protein: CASSPRPGQSRNIQYF. The CDR3 nucleotides read TGTGCCAGCTCACCACGCCCGGGACAGAGTAGAAACATTCAGTACTTC.

The CDR3, as DNA: TGCGCCAGCAGCTTGAGGAGGGCGAGGGACAATCAGCCCCAGCATTTT. Protein product: CASSLRRARDNQPQHF. The chain couples TRBV5-1 to TRBJ1-5; D not certain. In germline, CDR1 is SGHRS, CDR2 YFSETQ. This CDR3 has 16 residues. V lost 1 base to trimming and J lost 3 bases, with 14 bases between them.

The CDR3 DNA reads as TGTGCCAGCAGTGAGGACAGGGCCGGAAACACCATATATTTT. Protein product: CASSEDRAGNTIYF. The chain combines TRBV6-1 with TRBJ1-3; 8 bases are a match to TRBD1. This CDR3 comprises 14 residues. The V and J ends lost 3 bases and 4 bases, in that order; junction bases with no gene match: 2. Germline values: CDR1 MNHNS, CDR2 SASEGT.

The V call is TRBV7-8, the J call TRBJ1-4; 7 bases are a match to TRBD1. The CDR3 covers 12 residues. V gave up 5 bases and J gave up 8 bases; unmatched junction bases: 2. In germline, CDR1 is SGHVS, CDR2 FQNEAQ. The CDR3 bases are TGTGCCAGCAGCCAACAGGGGGAAAAACTGTTTTTT. Protein: CASSQQGEKLFF.

The chain is built from TRBV9 and TRBJ1-2, with D perhaps matching TRBD1 (6 bases). CDR3 length: 13 residues. Germline V lookup: CDR1 SGDLS, CDR2 YYNGEE. Trimming stripped 3 bases from V and 8 bases from J, with 14 bases between. CDR3 in DNA: TGTGCCAGCAGCGGTGGCCTGGGGGCGGGCTACACCTTC. It encodes CASSGGLGAGYTF.

This clone was found once. The J gene is TRBJ1-1, the V gene TRBV5-1, with a weak D call TRBD1 (5 bases). CDR1 SGHRS and CDR2 YFSETQ come from the germline V gene. Trimming left V 6 bases short and J 4 bases short, with 13 bases between. The length of the CDR3 is 13 residues. CDR3 in amino acids: CASIRDWGTEAFF. The CDR3 nucleotides are TGCGCCAGCATACGGGACTGGGGCACTGAAGCTTTCTTT. The complete variable domain, with remaining parts taken from reference TRBV5-1 and TRBJ1-1, reads KAGVTQTPRYLIKTRGQQVTLSCSPISGHRSVSWYQQTPGQGLQFLFEYFSETQRNKGNFPGRFSGRQFSNSRSEMNVSTLELGDSALYLCASIRDWGTEAFFGQGTRLTVV.

The chain links TRBV6-5 to TRBJ2-1; 9 bases align to TRBD1. This CDR3 is built from 15 residues. The germline gives CDR1 MNHEY, CDR2 SVGAGI. V lost 4 bases, J lost 3 bases, and 4 bases stayed unmatched. CDR3 sequence reads: CASSSGTGNYNEQFF. As DNA, the CDR3 is TGTGCCAGCAGTTCCGGGACAGGGAACTACAATGAGCAGTTCTTC.

In its sample, this clone was seen a few times. J is TRBJ2-6 and V is TRBV29-1; D gene ambiguous. The V end lost 4 bases, the J end lost 0 bases, and 7 bases lay between the germline ends. CDR3 length: 14 amino acids. The germline gives CDR1 SQVTM, CDR2 ANQGSEA. CDR3 nucleotide sequence: TGCAGCGTTGGAAAAGCCTCTGGGGCCAACGTCCTGACTTTC. It is translated as CSVGKASGANVLTF.

The rearrangement joins TRBV2 to TRBJ1-5, with 7 bases lining up with TRBD1. There are 13 residues in the CDR3. V lost 8 bases and J lost 6; bases outside the gene matches: 7. CDR1 and CDR2 from the germline V gene are SNHLY and FYNNEI. The CDR3 DNA is TGTGCCAGCGAGAAGGGGGCGAGTCAGCCCCAGCATTTT. Translating it yields CASEKGASQPQHF.

As regards this clone: At one end the junction does not follow the germline gene, possibly because of a read error. The rearrangement joins TRBV10-1 to TRBJ1-6; 10 positions match TRBD1. This CDR3 comprises 14 residues. Germline V CDR1 and CDR2: WNHNN, SYGVQD (reference sequence). CDR3 coding DNA: TGCGCCAGCAGTGAGTCGGAAACTCGGGACAGGGGAAACTTT. Translating gives CASSESETRDRGNF.

This clone occurred once. This CDR3 is CASSYSGSGGAYTF. CDR3 in DNA: TGTGCCAGCAGTTACTCGGGGTCCGGGGGTGCCTACACCTTC. This rearrangement joins TRBV6-6 to TRBJ1-2; possibly TRBD1 for D (5 bases). The CDR3 covers 14 residues. Trimming shortened V by 0 bases and J by 10 bases, and 15 bases separated the two germline ends. Germline assignment: CDR1 MNHNY and CDR2 SVGAGI (reference sequence).

The genes are TRBV6-4 and TRBJ1-1, with 9 bases aligning to TRBD1. The length of the CDR3 is 14 residues. CDR1 and CDR2 from the germline V gene are MRHNA and SNTAGT. V trimming: 6 bases; J trimming: 3 bases; junction bases outside the gene matches: 5. The CDR3 is CASRQGAQDTEAFF. CDR3 nucleotides: TGTGCCAGCAGACAGGGGGCGCAGGACACTGAAGCTTTCTTT.

A single count supports this clone. The chain uses TRBV10-3 and TRBJ2-7; D is unclear. The CDR3 sequence is 13 residues long. Per germline, CDR1 ENHRY and CDR2 SYGVKD. V lost 5 bases to trimming and J lost 0 bases, with 8 bases between them. CDR3 in amino acids: CAISPISSYEQYF. The CDR3, as DNA: TGTGCCATCAGTCCTATAAGCTCCTACGAGCAGTACTTC.

The chain uses TRBV9 and TRBJ1-3, with a possible D match to TRBD1 (6 bases). Germline CDR1 and CDR2: SGDLS and YYNGEE. V was cut by 2 bases and J by 7 bases, with 19 bases left in between. The CDR3 length is 16 residues. Here the CDR3 reads CASSVTGAPSGNTIYF. The CDR3 nucleotides are TGTGCCAGCAGCGTGACAGGAGCTCCGAGTGGGAACACCATATATTTT.

This rearrangement joins TRBV6-1 to TRBJ2-7, with 7 bases identical to TRBD2. The junction had 9 bases not matched to a gene; V was cut back by 6 bases and J by 1 base. The V gene's germline CDR1 is MNHNS and CDR2 SASEGT. This CDR3 contains 15 residues. The CDR3 DNA reads as TGTGCCAGCAGGCCCCCAGCGGGGAGGTCCTACGAGCAGTACTTC. The encoded protein is CASRPPAGRSYEQYF.

This clone was counted a few times. The J gene is TRBJ2-7, the V gene TRBV6-5, with D possibly matching TRBD2 (6 bases). The CDR3 extends over 16 amino acids. Germline assignment: CDR1 MNHEY and CDR2 SVGAGI. The germline V and J ends were trimmed by 0 bases and 6 bases, with 18 bases remaining between them. DNA for the CDR3: TGTGCCAGCAGTTACTCCCCGAGTAGGTCCGGGGGCGAGCAGTACTTC. Translation: CASSYSPSRSGGEQYF.

The rearrangement links TRBV9 to TRBJ2-5; perhaps TRBD2 as D (5 bases). CDR3 length equals 14 residues. Germline V CDR1 and CDR2: SGDLS, YYNGEE. V lost 4 bases to trimming and J lost 4 bases, with 14 bases between them. The chain's CDR3 is CASSPRRAVETQYF. In DNA, the CDR3 is TGTGCCAGCAGCCCCCGGCGGGCGGTAGAGACCCAGTACTTC.

This clone was observed once. The V call is TRBV5-1, the J call TRBJ1-1; D gene unclear. Germline values: CDR1 SGHRS, CDR2 YFSETQ. V gave up 4 bases and J gave up 6 bases, with 16 bases separating them. The CDR3 extends over 14 amino acids. The DNA of the CDR3 is TGCGCCAGCAGCCCACCGCGGCCCCAGCCTGAAGCTTTCTTT. Protein product: CASSPPRPQPEAFF.

The rearrangement links TRBV4-1 to TRBJ2-5; perhaps TRBD1 as D (5 bases). V lost 4 bases to trimming and J lost 2 bases, with 17 bases between them. In germline, CDR1 is MGHRA, CDR2 YSYEKL. This CDR3 spans 16 amino acids. In DNA, the CDR3 is TGCGCCAGCAGCCGAATGGGGCTCATGGGTCAAGAGACCCAGTACTTC. It yields the protein CASSRMGLMGQETQYF.

V gene TRBV4-1 combines with J gene TRBJ2-5; D is ambiguous. Matching the DNA end better, TRBJ2-7 makes the J call doubtful. Germline CDR1 is MGHRA and CDR2 is YSYEKL. CDR3 size: 13 residues. The CDR3 region is CASSRALGYEQYF. DNA of the CDR3: TGCGCCAGCAGCCGGGCACTGGGCTACGAGCAGTACTTC.

The rearrangement uses TRBV10-1 and TRBJ2-7; 9 bases line up with TRBD1. From germline, CDR1 is WNHNN and CDR2 SYGVQD (reference sequence). V shed 8 bases and J 2 bases; nucleotides not matched to a gene: 4. CDR3 length: 13 amino acids. This chain's CDR3 is CASLRDRAYEQYF. The CDR3 DNA reads as TGCGCCAGCCTTCGGGACAGGGCCTACGAGCAGTACTTC.

The chain employs TRBV6-5 and TRBJ1-2; 8 bases line up with TRBD1. The CDR3 is 13 amino acids. From germline, CDR1 is MNHEY and CDR2 SVGAGI. V shed 2 bases and J 6 bases; nucleotides not matched to a gene: 2. As DNA, the CDR3 is TGTGCCAGCAGTTACGGACAGGGAGATGGCTACACCTTC. It yields the protein CASSYGQGDGYTF.

This clone was detected only a few times. The chain uses TRBV5-1 and TRBJ1-6; D may be TRBD1 (6 bases). Deletions cut 3 bases from V and 0 bases from J, with 10 bases between. Germline CDR1 reads SGHRS; CDR2 reads YFSETQ. The CDR3 runs to 16 residues. The DNA of the CDR3 is TGCGCCAGCAGCTCCCAGGGGAGCTCCTATAATTCACCCCTCCACTTT. Translating gives CASSSQGSSYNSPLHF.

The chain links TRBV21-1 to TRBJ2-4; TRBD1 is taken as the D call from the table, unchecked against the DNA. TRBV21-1 is noted as a pseudogene. This CDR3 is 16 amino acids long. In nucleotides, the CDR3 is TGTGCCAGCAGCAAAGCGCTGGCACAGGGCAAAAACATTCAGTACTTC. Translated: CASSKALAQGKNIQYF.

The V call is TRBV4-1, the J call TRBJ1-5, with D unresolved. The ends were cut back, 1 base at V and 4 bases at J, with 8 bases in the middle. The CDR3 contains 14 residues. Germline-derived CDR1 and CDR2 are MGHRA and YSYEKL. CDR3 bases: TGCGCCAGCAGCCAAGGGGAGTTAAATCAGCCCCAGCATTTT. It codes for CASSQGELNQPQHF.

The chain couples TRBV6-1 to TRBJ1-5; the D is unclear. The CDR3 contains 15 residues. From germline, CDR1 is MNHNS and CDR2 SASEGT. Trimming left V 1 base short and J 5 bases short, with 12 bases between. The CDR3 nucleotides are TGTGCCAGCAGTGAAGAGAGGCAACGGGATCAGCCCCAGCATTTT. Protein product: CASSEERQRDQPQHF.

The genes are TRBV6-6 and TRBJ1-3, with TRBD1 matching over 7 bases. V trimming: 2 bases; J trimming: 0 bases; junction bases outside the gene matches: 1. Germline V gene lookup returns CDR1 MNHNY and CDR2 SVGAGI (reference sequence). The CDR3 is 15 amino acids. Here the CDR3 DNA reads TGTGCCAGCAGTTACCACAGGGGCTCTGGAAACACCATATATTTT. Translating gives CASSYHRGSGNTIYF.